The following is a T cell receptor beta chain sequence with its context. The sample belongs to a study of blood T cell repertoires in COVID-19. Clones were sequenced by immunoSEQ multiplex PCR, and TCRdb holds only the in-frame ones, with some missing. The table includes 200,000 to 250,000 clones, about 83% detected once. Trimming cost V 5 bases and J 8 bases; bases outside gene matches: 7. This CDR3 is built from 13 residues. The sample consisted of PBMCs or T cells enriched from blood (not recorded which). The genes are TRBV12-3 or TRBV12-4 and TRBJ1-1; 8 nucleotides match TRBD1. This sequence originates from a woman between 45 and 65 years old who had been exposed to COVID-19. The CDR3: CASSPGQGGEAFF. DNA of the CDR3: TGTGCCAGCAGTCCCGGACAGGGAGGAGAAGCTTTCTTT.